This TCR beta chain came from a study of beta chain features in type 1 diabetes. Germline V gene data show CDR1 as LNHDA and CDR2 as SQIVND (reference sequence). Trimming cost V 3 bases and J 3 bases, with 8 bases left between them. CDR3 size: 13 residues. Isolated RNA was reverse transcribed in full, so expressed TCRB transcripts were sequenced. Assay: immunoSEQ multiplex PCR; the TCRdb copy retains only in-frame clones and omits some. The sample comprises approximately 38,000 clones, 45% to 50% of which are singletons, and around 0.78% rests with the top ten. This clone has just one count. The clonotype originates from a woman younger than 35 in good health. Sequenced input: central memory CD4+ T cells from blood. V is TRBV19 and J is TRBJ1-2, with D possibly matching TRBD1 (5 bases). The CDR3 region has the DNA TGTGCCAGTAGTATTGACAGCGACTATGGCTACACCTTC. Translated: CASSIDSDYGYTF. Complete variable domain (other parts from reference TRBV19 and TRBJ1-2): DGGITQSPKYLFRKEGQNVTLSCEQNLNHDAMYWYRQDPGQGLRLIYYSQIVNDFQKGDIAEGYSVSREKKESFPLTVTSAQKNPTAFYLCASSIDSDYGYTFGSGTRLTVV.